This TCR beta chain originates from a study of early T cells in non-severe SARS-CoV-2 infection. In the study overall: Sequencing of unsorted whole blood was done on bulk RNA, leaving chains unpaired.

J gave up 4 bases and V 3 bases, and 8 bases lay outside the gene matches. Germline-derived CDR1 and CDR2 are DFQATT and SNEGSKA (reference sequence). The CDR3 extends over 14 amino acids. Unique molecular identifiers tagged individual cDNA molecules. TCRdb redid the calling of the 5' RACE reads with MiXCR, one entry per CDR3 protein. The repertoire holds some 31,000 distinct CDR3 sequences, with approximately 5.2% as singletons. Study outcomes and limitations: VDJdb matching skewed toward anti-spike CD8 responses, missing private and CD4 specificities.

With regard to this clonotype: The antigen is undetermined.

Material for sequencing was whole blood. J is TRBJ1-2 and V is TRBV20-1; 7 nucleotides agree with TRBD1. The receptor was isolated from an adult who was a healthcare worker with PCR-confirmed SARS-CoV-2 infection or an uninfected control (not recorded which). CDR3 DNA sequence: TGCAGTGCTAGTCGACAGGGCCACTCCTATGGCTACACCTTC. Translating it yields CSASRQGHSYGYTF.